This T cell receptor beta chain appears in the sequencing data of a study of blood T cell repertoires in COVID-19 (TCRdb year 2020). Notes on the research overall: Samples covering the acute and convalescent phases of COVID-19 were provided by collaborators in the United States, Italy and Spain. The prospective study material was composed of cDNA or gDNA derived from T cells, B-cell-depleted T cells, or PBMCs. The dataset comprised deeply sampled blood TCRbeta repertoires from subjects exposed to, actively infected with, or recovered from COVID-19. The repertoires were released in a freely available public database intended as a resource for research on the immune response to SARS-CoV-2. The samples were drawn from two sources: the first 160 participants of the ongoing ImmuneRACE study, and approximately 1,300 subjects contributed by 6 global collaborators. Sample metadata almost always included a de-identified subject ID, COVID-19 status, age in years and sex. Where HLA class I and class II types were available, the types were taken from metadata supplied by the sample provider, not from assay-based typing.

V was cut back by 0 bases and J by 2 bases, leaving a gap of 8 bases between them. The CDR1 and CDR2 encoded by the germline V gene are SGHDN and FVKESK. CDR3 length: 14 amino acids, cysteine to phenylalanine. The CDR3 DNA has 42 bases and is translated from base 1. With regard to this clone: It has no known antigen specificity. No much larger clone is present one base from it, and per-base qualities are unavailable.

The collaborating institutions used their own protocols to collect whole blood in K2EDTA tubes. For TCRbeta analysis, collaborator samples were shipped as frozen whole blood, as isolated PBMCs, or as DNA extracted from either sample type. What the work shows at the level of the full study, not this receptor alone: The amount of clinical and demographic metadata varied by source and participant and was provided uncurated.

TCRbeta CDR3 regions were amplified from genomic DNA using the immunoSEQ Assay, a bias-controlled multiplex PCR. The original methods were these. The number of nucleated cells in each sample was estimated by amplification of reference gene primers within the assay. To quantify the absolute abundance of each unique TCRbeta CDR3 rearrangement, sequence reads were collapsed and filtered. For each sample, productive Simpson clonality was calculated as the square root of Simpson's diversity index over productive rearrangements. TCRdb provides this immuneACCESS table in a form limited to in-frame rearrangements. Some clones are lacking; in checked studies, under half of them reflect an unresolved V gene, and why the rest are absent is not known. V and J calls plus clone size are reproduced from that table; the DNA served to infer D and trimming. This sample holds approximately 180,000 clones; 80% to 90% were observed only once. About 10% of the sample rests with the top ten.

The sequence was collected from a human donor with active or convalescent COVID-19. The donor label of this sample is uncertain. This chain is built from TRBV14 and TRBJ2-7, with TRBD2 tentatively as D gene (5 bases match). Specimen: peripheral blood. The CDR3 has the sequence CASSQELGAYEQYF. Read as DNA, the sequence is TGTGCCAGCAGCCAAGAACTCGGGGCCTACGAGCAGTACTTC.